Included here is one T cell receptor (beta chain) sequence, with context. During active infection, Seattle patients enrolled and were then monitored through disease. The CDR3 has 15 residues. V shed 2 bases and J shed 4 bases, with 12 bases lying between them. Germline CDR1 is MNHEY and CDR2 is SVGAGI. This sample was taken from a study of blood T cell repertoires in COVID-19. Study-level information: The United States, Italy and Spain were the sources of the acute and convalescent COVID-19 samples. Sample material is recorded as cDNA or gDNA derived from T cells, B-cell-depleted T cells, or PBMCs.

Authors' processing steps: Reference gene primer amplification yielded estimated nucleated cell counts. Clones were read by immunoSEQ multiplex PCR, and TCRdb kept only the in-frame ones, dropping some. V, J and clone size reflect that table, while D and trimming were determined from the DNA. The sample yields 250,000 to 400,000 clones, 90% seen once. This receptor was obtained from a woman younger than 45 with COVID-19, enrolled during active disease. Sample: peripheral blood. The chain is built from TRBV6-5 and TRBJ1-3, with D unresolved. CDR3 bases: TGTGCCAGCAGTTACGAAGGGTCGGGGGGAAACACCATATATTTT. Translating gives CASSYEGSGGNTIYF.